A single sample gave rise to the 30 T cell receptor beta chains below, sequenced in a study of T cell changes during pregnancy in multiple sclerosis (dated by TCRdb to 2018 to 2020). Preparation of the library involved the immunoSEQ multiplex PCR assay. The table comes from immuneACCESS by way of TCRdb, which keeps in-frame sequences with V and J called. Part of the clones is missing from these tables; in studies checked, under half for an unresolved V gene and the rest for unknown reasons. The sample contains tens of thousands of clones, about 88% of them found a single time. In total, the top ten clones hold 1.2% of the sample. The input for sequencing was CD4+ T cells from peripheral blood mononuclear cells, taken before pregnancy. These receptors all come from a female donor with multiple sclerosis, enrolled in a pregnancy study.

The CDR3 region is CASSPGQVSYNEQFF. Here the CDR3 DNA reads TGCGCCAGCAGCCCGGGACAGGTCTCCTACAATGAGCAGTTCTTC. The chain couples TRBV5-1 to TRBJ2-1; 8 bases are a match to TRBD1. The CDR3 consists of 15 residues. Unmatched junction bases numbered 3, after V lost 4 bases and J lost 0 bases. Germline lookup yields CDR1 SGHRS and CDR2 YFSETQ. The variable domain in full, completed from reference TRBV5-1 and TRBJ2-1, reads KAGVTQTPRYLIKTRGQQVTLSCSPISGHRSVSWYQQTPGQGLQFLFEYFSETQRNKGNFPGRFSGRQFSNSRSEMNVSTLELGDSALYLCASSPGQVSYNEQFFGPGTRLTVL.

The rearrangement uses TRBV9 and TRBJ2-1, with a possible D match to TRBD2 (6 bases). Trimming took 4 bases from V and 6 from J, leaving 20 bases between them. CDR3 size: 16 residues. Germline V lookup: CDR1 SGDLS, CDR2 YYNGEE. The CDR3 nucleotides read TGTGCCAGCAGCTCGAGAAGTCTAGCGTTAAGCAATGAGCAGTTCTTC. The encoded protein is CASSSRSLALSNEQFF.

This chain connects TRBV30 to TRBJ2-7; D is ambiguous. Germline V CDR1 and CDR2: GTSNPN, SVGIG (reference sequence). The germline V and J ends were trimmed by 3 bases and 3 bases, with 12 bases remaining between them. The CDR3 is made up of 13 amino acids. The CDR3 DNA follows: TGTGCCTGGAGCATACGGGTGAGCTACGAGCAGTACTTC. Protein product: CAWSIRVSYEQYF.

This clone was counted once. This chain connects TRBV14 to TRBJ2-1; no firm D call. This CDR3 is 16 amino acids long. V was clipped by 0 bases and J by 3 bases, with 12 bases between them. Germline CDR1 and CDR2: SGHDN and FVKESK. CDR3 region: CASSQDVRLYYNEQFF. CDR3 nucleotide sequence: TGTGCCAGCAGCCAAGACGTCAGGCTTTACTACAATGAGCAGTTCTTC.

The rearrangement joins TRBV6-5 to TRBJ1-4, with 7 nucleotides matching TRBD1. Germline V lookup: CDR1 MNHEY, CDR2 SVGAGI. V shed 9 bases and J 7 bases; nucleotides not matched to a gene: 11. The CDR3 has 14 amino acids. CDR3 bases: TGTGCCAGTACCCCGGGAGGGGGCGTTGAAAAACTGTTTTTT. It translates to CASTPGGGVEKLFF.

The CDR3 spells CASSFGTGALLSYEQYF. The CDR3 coding sequence is TGTGCCAGCAGCTTCGGGACAGGGGCCCTCCTTTCCTACGAGCAGTACTTC. This chain joins TRBV28 and TRBJ2-7; 10 bases map to TRBD1. The germline CDR1 and CDR2 sequences are MDHEN and SYDVKM. With V trimmed by 6 bases and J by 1 base, 12 bases remained unmatched. CDR3 length equals 17 residues. Complete variable domain (other parts from reference TRBV28 and TRBJ2-7): DVKVTQSSRYLVKRTGEKVFLECVQDMDHENMFWYRQDPGLGLRLIYFSYDVKMKEKGDIPEGYSVSREKKERFSLILESASTNQTSMYLCASSFGTGALLSYEQYFGPGTRLTVT.

The chain's CDR3 is CASRPRGRYNEQFF. In DNA, the CDR3 is TGTGCCAGCCGCCCTAGGGGCCGCTACAATGAGCAGTTCTTC. V and J are TRBV6-5 and TRBJ2-1, with a weak D call TRBD1 (5 bases). The CDR3 consists of 14 residues. V was clipped by 8 bases and J by 3 bases, with 14 bases between them. Germline CDR1 and CDR2: MNHEY and SVGAGI.

The J gene is TRBJ1-1, the V gene TRBV7-9; D is unclear. This CDR3 contains 15 residues. In germline, CDR1 is SEHNR, CDR2 FQNEAQ (reference sequence). Between the trimmed V and J ends, which lost 5 bases and 1 base, there was a span of 14 bases. CDR3 coding DNA: TGTGCCAGCAGCCCCCGCCCAGGAGGGAACACTGAAGCTTTCTTT. Encoded protein: CASSPRPGGNTEAFF.

The V and J genes are TRBV10-3 and TRBJ1-3; 7 nucleotides line up with TRBD1. The CDR3 sequence is 18 residues long. J gave up 1 base and V 5 bases, and 14 bases lay outside the gene matches. In germline, CDR1 is ENHRY, CDR2 SYGVKD. The CDR3 DNA reads as TGTGCCATCAGTCCCGGACAGGACGAACCTTTTTCTGGAAACACCATATATTTT. Residues: CAISPGQDEPFSGNTIYF.

This clone was seen just once. This chain joins TRBV6-5 and TRBJ2-5, with TRBD2 identical over 14 bases. With the DNA end fitting TRBJ2-7 better, the J assignment may be wrong. There are 15 residues in the CDR3. The germline gives CDR1 MNHEY, CDR2 SVGAGI. The CDR3 reads CASSLTSGRAYEQYF. The CDR3 DNA is TGTGCCAGCAGTTTGACTAGCGGGAGGGCCTACGAGCAGTACTTC.

In this sample, this clone turned up once. The chain is built from TRBV19 and TRBJ1-1; TRBD1 matches 11 bases. V shed 4 bases, J shed 9 bases, and the junction held 4 bases outside the gene matches. From germline, CDR1 is LNHDA and CDR2 SQIVND (reference sequence). The CDR3 totals 13 residues. The CDR3 sequence is CASSTRDRGKAFF. The DNA for the CDR3 is TGTGCCAGTAGTACCCGGGACAGGGGGAAAGCTTTCTTT.

This clone was seen a few times. This sequence joins TRBV5-1 and TRBJ1-2; D possibly corresponds to TRBD1 (5 bases). The CDR3 runs 15 residues. Trimming shortened V by 5 bases and J by 4 bases, and 18 bases separated the two germline ends. In germline, CDR1 is SGHRS, CDR2 YFSETQ. This CDR3 reads CASRRDVEALYGYTF. CDR3 coding DNA: TGCGCCAGCAGGCGGGACGTCGAGGCACTCTATGGCTACACCTTC.

J is TRBJ2-6 and V is TRBV5-1; no definite D call. Germline V gene data show CDR1 as SGHRS and CDR2 as YFSETQ. V was shortened by 0 bases and J by 2 bases, with 12 bases between the two germline ends. The CDR3 consists of 17 residues. The chain's CDR3 is CASSLGLMAPGANVLTF. The CDR3 DNA reads as TGCGCCAGCAGCTTGGGACTCATGGCCCCTGGGGCCAACGTCCTGACTTTC.

This chain links TRBV5-4 with TRBJ1-2; 8 bases line up with TRBD1. The CDR3 is 13 amino acids. Per the germline V gene, CDR1 is SGHNT and CDR2 is YYREEE (reference sequence). V dropped 6 bases and J dropped 8; count of bases not matched to a gene: 9. CDR3 in DNA: TGTGCCAGCACCCCCGGGACAGGCCTCGGCTACACCTTC. This codes for CASTPGTGLGYTF.

J is TRBJ1-4 and V is TRBV19; no definite D call. The CDR3 is 13 residues long. Germline V gene lookup returns CDR1 LNHDA and CDR2 SQIVND (reference sequence). Trimming removed 6 bases from V and 8 bases from J, with 13 bases in between. The CDR3 bases are TGTGCCAGTAGGCCGGGAAATGACGAAAAACTGTTTTTT. It is translated as CASRPGNDEKLFF.

CDR3 in amino acids: CAIRAGEGDTQYF. DNA of the CDR3: TGTGCCATCAGAGCGGGAGAGGGAGATACGCAGTATTTT. V usage is TRBV10-3 and J usage is TRBJ2-3, with TRBD2 identical over 8 bases. V lost 6 bases to trimming and J lost 5 bases; unmatched junction nucleotides: 4. Germline V gene data show CDR1 as ENHRY and CDR2 as SYGVKD. This CDR3 has 13 residues.

J is TRBJ2-5 and V is TRBV12-5; TRBD1 matches 7 bases. Germline trimming cut 6 bases from V and 5 bases from J; bases unmatched to any gene: 15. The CDR3 extends over 16 amino acids. Germline lookup yields CDR1 LGHNT and CDR2 FRNRAP. The CDR3 DNA follows: TGTGCTAGTGGCCTGGAGACAGGGAAGGTGTCGGAGACCCAGTACTTC. This codes for CASGLETGKVSETQYF. The whole variable domain, remainder taken from reference TRBV12-5 and TRBJ2-5, is DARVTQTPRHKVTEMGQEVTMRCQPILGHNTVFWYRQTMMQGLELLAYFRNRAPLDDSGMPKDRFSAEMPDATLATLKIQPSEPRDSAVYFCASGLETGKVSETQYFGPGTRLLVL.

This chain links TRBV2 with TRBJ2-3, with 15 nucleotides matching TRBD2. The CDR3 has 15 amino acids. The germline gives CDR1 SNHLY, CDR2 FYNNEI. Trimming took 5 bases from V and 9 from J; bases not matched to a gene: 6. The CDR3 protein is CASSRTSGGGRTQYF. DNA for the CDR3: TGTGCCAGCAGTCGGACTAGCGGGGGGGGGCGAACGCAGTATTTT. The complete variable domain, with remaining parts taken from reference TRBV2 and TRBJ2-3, reads EPEVTQTPSHQVTQMGQEVILRCVPISNHLYFYWYRQILGQKVEFLVSFYNNEISEKSEIFDDQFSVERPDGSNFTLKIRSTKLEDSAMYFCASSRTSGGGRTQYFGPGTRLTVL.

The chain employs TRBV5-1 and TRBJ1-4; D not certain. Germline V gene sequence: CDR1 SGHRS, CDR2 YFSETQ. This CDR3 spans 15 amino acids. The germline V and J ends were trimmed by 0 bases and 0 bases, with 6 bases remaining between them. In DNA form, the CDR3 reads TGCGCCAGCAGCTTGGAAGAGGCAACTAATGAAAAACTGTTTTTT. This gives the protein CASSLEEATNEKLFF. Full variable domain (rest looked up from reference TRBV5-1 and TRBJ1-4): KAGVTQTPRYLIKTRGQQVTLSCSPISGHRSVSWYQQTPGQGLQFLFEYFSETQRNKGNFPGRFSGRQFSNSRSEMNVSTLELGDSALYLCASSLEEATNEKLFFGSGTQLSVL.

V and J are TRBV9 and TRBJ2-5, with D possibly matching TRBD1 (5 bases). There are 17 residues in the CDR3. Deletions cut 4 bases from V and 4 bases from J, with 23 bases between. Germline CDR1 is SGDLS and CDR2 is YYNGEE. CDR3 region: CASSSGQLGVGSETQYF. As DNA, the CDR3 is TGTGCCAGCAGCTCCGGACAATTAGGGGTCGGTTCAGAGACCCAGTACTTC.

This clone was detected once. The chain uses TRBV7-2 and TRBJ2-1; tentatively, D is TRBD1 (6 bases). Germline V gene lookup returns CDR1 SGHTA and CDR2 FQGNSA. V was clipped by 5 bases and J by 0 bases, with 11 bases between them. The CDR3 consists of 15 residues. Here the CDR3 DNA reads TGTGCCAGCAGCCCCGACAGGAACTCCTACAATGAGCAGTTCTTC. Its translation: CASSPDRNSYNEQFF.

The chain employs TRBV7-2 and TRBJ2-1, with 9 bases that match TRBD2. This CDR3 region has 15 residues. The V gene's germline CDR1 is SGHTA and CDR2 FQGNSA. With V trimmed by 1 base and J by 9 bases, 7 bases remained unmatched. The CDR3 is CASSLGGTSRVEQFF. CDR3 DNA: TGTGCCAGCAGCTTAGGGGGGACTAGCCGGGTTGAGCAGTTCTTC.

The V call is TRBV6-5, the J call TRBJ1-2, with D hard to call. Germline V gene sequence: CDR1 MNHEY, CDR2 SVGAGI. The CDR3 is 13 residues long. V lost 6 bases and J 1 base, leaving 9 bases between the germline ends. The CDR3 nucleotides are TGTGCCAGCAGCTACCGGTTTAACTATGGCTACACCTTC. This sequence encodes CASSYRFNYGYTF.

This sequence joins TRBV7-2 and TRBJ2-5, with D possibly matching TRBD2 (5 bases). The germline V gene encodes CDR1 SGHTA and CDR2 FQGNSA. The CDR3 contains 15 residues. V was cut by 1 base and J by 1 base, with 10 bases left in between. CDR3 DNA sequence: TGTGCCAGCAGCTTAGTCGAGGGATCCCAAGAGACCCAGTACTTC. Its translation: CASSLVEGSQETQYF.

The V and J genes are TRBV2 and TRBJ1-1, with 7 bases identical to TRBD1. Trimming cost V 6 bases and J 3 bases; bases outside gene matches: 7. The CDR3 contains 14 residues. Germline V gives CDR1 SNHLY, CDR2 FYNNEI. The CDR3 nucleotides are TGTGCCAGCAGCGCACAGGGGTCTCACACTGAAGCTTTCTTT. This encodes CASSAQGSHTEAFF.

The chain is built from TRBV10-1 and TRBJ1-5; 8 bases agree with TRBD1. Germline V lookup: CDR1 WNHNN, CDR2 SYGVQD (reference sequence). The junction had 9 bases not matched to a gene; V was cut back by 5 bases and J by 0 bases. The length of the CDR3 is 17 residues. The DNA of the CDR3 is TGCGCCAGCAGTCCTCCGGGACAGGCATATAGCAATCAGCCCCAGCATTTT. Translating it yields CASSPPGQAYSNQPQHF.

The chain has TRBV30 and TRBJ2-3; perhaps TRBD2 as D (5 bases). Germline V gives CDR1 GTSNPN, CDR2 SVGIG (reference sequence). The germline V and J ends were trimmed by 3 bases and 10 bases, with 11 bases remaining between them. This CDR3 has 11 amino acids. The CDR3 bases are TGTGCCTGGAGCCCCGGGGAAGCGCAGTATTTT. As protein: CAWSPGEAQYF.

The V and J genes are TRBV11-1 and TRBJ1-4, with TRBD1 matching 8 bases. This CDR3 comprises 12 residues. After removal of 5 bases from V and 10 bases from J, the junction contained 3 bases not matched to a gene. CDR1 is SGHAT and CDR2 is FQDESV in the germline V gene (reference sequence). The CDR3 DNA sequence: TGTGCCAGCAGCGAAACAGGGGGAAAACTGTTTTTT. It yields the protein CASSETGGKLFF.

The rearrangement joins TRBV11-2 to TRBJ2-5, with D maybe TRBD1 (7 bases). V gave up 1 base and J gave up 9 bases, with 18 bases separating them. CDR3 length equals 15 residues. In germline, CDR1 is SGHAT, CDR2 FQNNGV. The CDR3 loop reads CASSLVGLQGRSQYF. The CDR3 DNA reads as TGTGCCAGCAGCTTAGTGGGTTTACAGGGGAGGTCCCAGTACTTC.

Note on this clone: Other DNA sequences from this sample encode an identical CDR3 as well. The rearrangement links TRBV5-1 to TRBJ2-2, with D perhaps matching TRBD1 (5 bases). The CDR3 is 15 residues long. Per the germline V gene, CDR1 is SGHRS and CDR2 is YFSETQ. Trimming stripped 1 base from V and 1 base from J, with 8 bases between. CDR3 sequence (DNA): TGCGCCAGCAGCTTGAGGCAGGGGAACACCGGGGAGCTGTTTTTT. Translation gives CASSLRQGNTGELFF.